The 25 T cell receptor beta chains reported below all come from one sample, sequenced in a study of shared T cell receptors in the human thymus. Clones were read by immunoSEQ multiplex PCR, and TCRdb kept only the in-frame ones, dropping some. The sample has hundreds of thousands of clones, roughly 88% seen once. Separately, the same data were catalogued under a study of human thymus T cells.

Specimen: thymocytes. The source of these receptors is a boy in the first two years of life with a congenital heart defect.

V is TRBV5-4 and J is TRBJ1-1; possible D gene TRBD1, 6 bases. Trimming shortened V by 0 bases and J by 3 bases, and 18 bases separated the two germline ends. Per the germline V gene, CDR1 is SGHNT and CDR2 is YYREEE (reference sequence). The CDR3 totals 17 residues. CDR3 in DNA: TGTGCCAGCAGCTTGGGGGGACACACACCGCGGGACACTGAAGCTTTCTTT. Translated: CASSLGGHTPRDTEAFF.

The rearrangement links TRBV28 to TRBJ2-7; D possibly corresponds to TRBD1 (6 bases). V lost 1 base, J lost 0 bases, and 13 bases lay in between. The CDR3 runs 16 residues. Germline CDR1 and CDR2: MDHEN and SYDVKM. For the CDR3, the DNA is TGTGCCAGCAGTTTATCATATGGGGGCCCCTCCTACGAGCAGTACTTC. Translation: CASSLSYGGPSYEQYF.

The chain is built from TRBV5-1 and TRBJ1-2; D not certain. The germline gives CDR1 SGHRS, CDR2 YFSETQ. The CDR3 length is 15 residues. Trimming removed 0 bases at V and 7 bases at J, with 16 bases between. CDR3 protein: CASSLGRGAPGGYTF. The CDR3 coding sequence is TGCGCCAGCAGCTTGGGCCGGGGAGCACCAGGTGGCTACACCTTC.

The gene calls are TRBV27 and TRBJ2-1; the match to TRBD1 covers 8 bases. CDR1 MNHEY and CDR2 SMNVEV come from the germline V gene (reference sequence). The CDR3 loop spans 14 amino acids. The junction had 7 bases not matched to a gene; V was cut back by 6 bases and J by 6 bases. The CDR3 region is CASRGDRGPNEQFF. CDR3 nucleotide sequence: TGTGCCAGCAGGGGAGACAGGGGCCCCAATGAGCAGTTCTTC.

V and J are TRBV21-1 and TRBJ1-2; TRBD1, the D gene given by the table, was not confirmed from the DNA. TRBV21-1 is listed as a pseudogene. The CDR3 sequence is 12 residues long. The CDR3 DNA is TGTGCCAGCAGGTCTACAGGGCCGGGCTACACCTTC. Translated, it gives CASRSTGPGYTF.

V usage is TRBV4-3 and J usage is TRBJ1-2; D is unclear. V lost 1 base and J lost 7, with 4 bases in between. The CDR3 contains 11 residues. CDR1 is LGHNA and CDR2 is YSLEER in the germline V gene. As DNA, the CDR3 is TGCGCCAGCAGCCAAGGTCTTGGCTACACCTTC. Protein product: CASSQGLGYTF.

The rearrangement links TRBV5-4 to TRBJ2-3, with TRBD2 matching 11 bases. The CDR3 length is 18 residues. Germline V lookup: CDR1 SGHNT, CDR2 YYREEE (reference sequence). The V segment lost 0 bases and the J segment 0 bases; nucleotides outside the gene matches: 6. The CDR3 DNA reads TGTGCCAGCAGCTTGGATCCTAGCGGGAGGTCTAGCACAGATACGCAGTATTTT. Translation gives CASSLDPSGRSSTDTQYF.

The chain couples TRBV6-6 to TRBJ2-5; 8 nucleotides match TRBD2. Trimming at V came to 5 bases and at J to 1 base, leaving 9 bases not matched to a gene. The CDR3 is 16 amino acids. Germline loops: CDR1 MNHNY, CDR2 SVGAGI (reference sequence). The CDR3 protein is CASSPPLAGAQETQYF. CDR3 bases: TGTGCCAGCAGTCCACCCCTAGCGGGCGCCCAAGAGACCCAGTACTTC.

This chain uses TRBV2 with TRBJ2-7, with TRBD2 identical over 10 bases. Germline trimming cut 4 bases from V and 4 bases from J; bases unmatched to any gene: 19. The CDR3 is 19 amino acids. Germline V gene data show CDR1 as SNHLY and CDR2 as FYNNEI. CDR3 nucleotide sequence: TGTGCCAGCAGTGCTCACGTCCACGGTAGCAGCGGGAGGGCTTACGAGCAGTACTTC. It is translated as CASSAHVHGSSGRAYEQYF.

V usage is TRBV5-6 and J usage is TRBJ2-5; TRBD2 matches 12 bases. V lost 1 base and J lost 3; bases outside the gene matches: 10. Germline V lookup: CDR1 SGHDT, CDR2 YYEEEE. This CDR3 has 18 amino acids. The CDR3 loop reads CASSLRLAGAVGKETQYF. In DNA form, the CDR3 reads TGTGCCAGCAGCTTGAGACTAGCGGGAGCGGTGGGGAAAGAGACCCAGTACTTC.

The chain employs TRBV5-6 and TRBJ1-4; perhaps TRBD1 as D (6 bases). Germline-derived CDR1 and CDR2 are SGHDT and YYEEEE. The CDR3 is made up of 14 amino acids. V was shortened by 5 bases and J by 6 bases, with 14 bases between the two germline ends. Here the CDR3 DNA reads TGTGCCAGCAGTCAAGACAGGAGTTATGAAAAACTGTTTTTT. This codes for CASSQDRSYEKLFF.

The chain is built from TRBV29-1 and TRBJ2-2; 7 bases are a match to TRBD1. V shed 5 bases and J 4 bases; nucleotides not matched to a gene: 7. CDR1 and CDR2 (germline): SQVTM, ANQGSEA. CDR3 length: 14 residues. CDR3 amino acids: CSVKDRSGTGELFF. CDR3 in DNA: TGCAGCGTTAAGGACAGGTCGGGCACCGGGGAGCTGTTTTTT.

The rearrangement links TRBV15 to TRBJ2-7, with D possibly TRBD1 on 5 matching bases. The germline V gene has CDR1 LNHNV and CDR2 YYDKDF (reference sequence). The CDR3 contains 15 residues. V lost 5 bases to trimming and J lost 1 base, with 15 bases between them. The CDR3 sequence is CATSLPQVRSYEQYF. As DNA, the CDR3 is TGTGCCACCAGCCTACCACAGGTTAGGTCCTACGAGCAGTACTTC.

V gene TRBV27 combines with J gene TRBJ2-3; 9 bases align to TRBD1. Germline CDR1 MNHEY, CDR2 SMNVEV (reference sequence). The length of the CDR3 is 19 residues. Losses at the gene ends were 4 bases for V and 4 bases for J; bases not matched to a gene: 18. In DNA, the CDR3 is TGTGCCAGCAGTTCACACCACGGGACAGGGACCCTTACTGCAGATACGCAGTATTTT. It translates to CASSSHHGTGTLTADTQYF.

The genes are TRBV29-1 and TRBJ2-5; TRBD2 matches 10 bases. The germline CDR1 and CDR2 sequences are SQVTM and ANQGSEA. Trimming at V came to 6 bases and at J to 5 bases, leaving 12 bases not matched to a gene. The CDR3 is made up of 15 amino acids. CDR3 in DNA: TGCAGCGTAGATGTTCTAGCGGGAGATCGGGAGACCCAGTACTTC. Amino acid sequence: CSVDVLAGDRETQYF.

Written as DNA, the CDR3 is TGTGCCAGCAGACCAGGGGGCGCCGACTACAATGAGCAGTTCTTC. Translating gives CASRPGGADYNEQFF. The rearrangement links TRBV28 to TRBJ2-1, with 8 bases lining up with TRBD1. The junction had 7 bases not matched to a gene; V was cut back by 6 bases and J by 3 bases. The germline gives CDR1 MDHEN, CDR2 SYDVKM. The CDR3 length is 15 residues. The full variable domain, rest sourced from reference TRBV28 and TRBJ2-1, is DVKVTQSSRYLVKRTGEKVFLECVQDMDHENMFWYRQDPGLGLRLIYFSYDVKMKEKGDIPEGYSVSREKKERFSLILESASTNQTSMYLCASRPGGADYNEQFFGPGTRLTVL.

The chain joins TRBV6-1 to TRBJ2-3; 8 positions match TRBD2. Germline CDR1 and CDR2: MNHNS and SASEGT. The CDR3 sequence is 16 residues long. Germline trimming cut 4 bases from V and 4 bases from J; bases unmatched to any gene: 10. The CDR3 sequence is CASSAPNSGKSDTQYF. The CDR3 DNA follows: TGTGCCAGCAGTGCCCCCAATAGCGGGAAATCAGATACGCAGTATTTT.

V gene TRBV11-2 combines with J gene TRBJ2-7; D is undetermined. The germline V gene has CDR1 SGHAT and CDR2 FQNNGV. This CDR3 is 15 amino acids long. V lost 5 bases, J lost 0 bases, and 14 bases lay in between. The DNA for the CDR3 is TGTGCCAGCAGCCCACCCCGAAACAGCTCCTACGAGCAGTACTTC. Its translation: CASSPPRNSSYEQYF.

J is TRBJ1-1 and V is TRBV4-3, with TRBD1 matching 7 bases. Germline CDR1 reads LGHNA; CDR2 reads YSLEER. CDR3 length: 15 amino acids. Unmatched junction bases numbered 3, after V lost 1 base and J lost 1 base. The CDR3 region has the DNA TGCGCCAGCAGCCAAGCACGGACAGGGAACACTGAAGCTTTCTTT. This sequence encodes CASSQARTGNTEAFF.

The chain combines TRBV11-2 with TRBJ2-1; 8 bases match TRBD1. V lost 6 bases, J lost 4 bases, and 8 bases stayed unmatched. Germline lookup yields CDR1 SGHAT and CDR2 FQNNGV. This CDR3 comprises 15 residues. In DNA, the CDR3 is TGTGCCAGCAGTAAAGACCGGGACAGGTACAATGAGCAGTTCTTC. Translated: CASSKDRDRYNEQFF.

CDR3 DNA: TGCGCCAGCAGCTTTCCCAGGGGATTGGGCACAGATACGCAGTATTTT. Its translation is CASSFPRGLGTDTQYF. The gene calls are TRBV5-1 and TRBJ2-3, with a weak D call TRBD1 (6 bases). V was pared by 2 bases and J by 1 base, with 14 bases between. Germline loops: CDR1 SGHRS, CDR2 YFSETQ. The CDR3 consists of 16 residues.

This clone was seen only once. The chain couples TRBV18 to TRBJ2-5; D may be TRBD1 (5 bases). The germline gives CDR1 KGHSH, CDR2 LQKENI. CDR3 length: 11 residues. Trimming took 4 bases from V and 5 from J, leaving 5 bases between them. CDR3 nucleotides: TGTGCCAGCTCACACAGGGAGACCCAGTACTTC. It specifies CASSHRETQYF.

The chain has TRBV4-2 and TRBJ1-1, with 8 bases fitting TRBD1. The CDR3 has 13 amino acids. The V gene's germline CDR1 is LGHNA and CDR2 YNFKEQ. With 3 bases clipped from V and 3 bases from J, the junction kept 0 bases outside the gene matches. The CDR3 region is CASSQTGDTEAFF. Written as DNA, the CDR3 is TGTGCCAGCAGCCAGACAGGGGACACTGAAGCTTTCTTT.

The chain links TRBV18 to TRBJ1-2; 7 nucleotides align to TRBD1. The CDR3 totals 17 residues. Per germline, CDR1 KGHSH and CDR2 LQKENI. Germline trimming cut 6 bases from V and 0 bases from J; bases unmatched to any gene: 13. The DNA for the CDR3 is TGTGCCAGCTCGTACAAAGGACAGGCGCTGTCTAACTATGGCTACACCTTC. It yields the protein CASSYKGQALSNYGYTF.

V and J are TRBV12-5 and TRBJ2-5; perhaps TRBD1 as D (7 bases). The germline CDR1 and CDR2 sequences are LGHNT and FRNRAP. The V end was cut by 8 bases, the J end by 8 bases, with 24 bases between. The CDR3 extends over 15 amino acids. The CDR3 here is CASRTDGGGRSTQYF. The CDR3 DNA reads TGTGCTAGTAGGACAGACGGAGGGGGCCGGAGTACCCAGTACTTC.